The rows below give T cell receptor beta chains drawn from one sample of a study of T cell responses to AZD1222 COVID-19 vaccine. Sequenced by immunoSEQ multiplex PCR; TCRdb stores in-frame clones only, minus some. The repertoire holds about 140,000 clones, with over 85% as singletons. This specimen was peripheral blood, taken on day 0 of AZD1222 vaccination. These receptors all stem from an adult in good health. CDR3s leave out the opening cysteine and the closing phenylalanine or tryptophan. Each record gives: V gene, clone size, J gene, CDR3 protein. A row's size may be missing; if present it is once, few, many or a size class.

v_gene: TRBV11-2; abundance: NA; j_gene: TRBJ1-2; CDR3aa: ASSPGTDLRYGYT
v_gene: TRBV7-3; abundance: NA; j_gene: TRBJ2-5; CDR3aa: ASSKGQGWDQETQY
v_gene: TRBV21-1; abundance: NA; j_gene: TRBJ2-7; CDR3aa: ASSETGSYEQY
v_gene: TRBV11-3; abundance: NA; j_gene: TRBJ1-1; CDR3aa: ASSIISTEAF
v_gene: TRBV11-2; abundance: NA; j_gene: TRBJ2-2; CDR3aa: ASISTMGSRELF
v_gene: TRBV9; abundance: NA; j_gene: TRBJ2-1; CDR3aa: ASSVGGPPEDEQF
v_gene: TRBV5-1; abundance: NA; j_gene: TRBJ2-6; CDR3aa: ASSLVGTGSGANVLT
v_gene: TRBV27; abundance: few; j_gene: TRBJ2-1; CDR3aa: ASSFTVGGEQF
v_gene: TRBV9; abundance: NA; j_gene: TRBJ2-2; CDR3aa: ASSPGADNTGELF
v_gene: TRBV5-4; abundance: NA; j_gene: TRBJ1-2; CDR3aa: ASSLAGGTYGGYT
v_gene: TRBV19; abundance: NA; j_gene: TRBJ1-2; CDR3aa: ASTPGQDAYGYT
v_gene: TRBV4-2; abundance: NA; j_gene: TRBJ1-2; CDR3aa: ASSQDSRGPNYGYT
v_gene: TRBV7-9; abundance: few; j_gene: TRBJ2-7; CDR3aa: ASSPESLGEQY
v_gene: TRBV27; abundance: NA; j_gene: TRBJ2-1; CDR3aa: ASSLAGGLYNEQF
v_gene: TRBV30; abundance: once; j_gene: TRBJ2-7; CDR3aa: AWSPGGMKQY
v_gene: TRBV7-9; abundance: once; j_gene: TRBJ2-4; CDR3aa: ASSPPDRAKNIQY
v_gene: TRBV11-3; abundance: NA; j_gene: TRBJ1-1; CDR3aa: ASSGGASRLNTEAF
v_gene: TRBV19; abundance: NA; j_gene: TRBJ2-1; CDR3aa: ASSRTGGMRAGHEQF
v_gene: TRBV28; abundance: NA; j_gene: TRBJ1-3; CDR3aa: ASLRGAHSGNTIY
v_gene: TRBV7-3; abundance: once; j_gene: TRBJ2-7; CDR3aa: ASSYTLGYEQY
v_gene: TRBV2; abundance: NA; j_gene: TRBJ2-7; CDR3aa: ASRLAPGLVSHEQY
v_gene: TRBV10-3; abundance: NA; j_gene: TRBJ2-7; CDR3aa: AITGETYEQY
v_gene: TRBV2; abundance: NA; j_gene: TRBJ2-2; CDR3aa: ASSDRGSTGELF
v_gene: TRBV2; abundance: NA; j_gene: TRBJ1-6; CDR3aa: ASTQEQNSPLH
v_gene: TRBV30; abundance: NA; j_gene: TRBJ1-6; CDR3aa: AWSVGTGWGNSPLH
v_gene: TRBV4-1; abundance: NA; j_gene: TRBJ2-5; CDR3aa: ASSLRLAETQY
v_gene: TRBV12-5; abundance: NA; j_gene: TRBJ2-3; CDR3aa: ASGLVLRGTDTQY
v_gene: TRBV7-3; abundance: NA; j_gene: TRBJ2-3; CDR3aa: ASSSPGSGNRDTQY
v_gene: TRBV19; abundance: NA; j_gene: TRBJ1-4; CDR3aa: ASSEGFEKLF
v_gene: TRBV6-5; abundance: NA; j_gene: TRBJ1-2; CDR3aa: ASREGSGYGYT
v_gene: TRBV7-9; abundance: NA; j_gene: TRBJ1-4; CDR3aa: ASSIRQGSHEKLF
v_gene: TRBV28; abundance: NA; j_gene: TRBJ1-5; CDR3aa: ASSFGQAIYSNQPQH
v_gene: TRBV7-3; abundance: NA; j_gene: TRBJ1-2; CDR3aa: ASSPVAGGVAYGYT
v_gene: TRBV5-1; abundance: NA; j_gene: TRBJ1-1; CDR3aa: ASSPGGYTEAF
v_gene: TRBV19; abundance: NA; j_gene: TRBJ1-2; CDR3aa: ASSRVGGHGYT
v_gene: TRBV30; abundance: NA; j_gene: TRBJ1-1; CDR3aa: AWSVGGSSTEAF
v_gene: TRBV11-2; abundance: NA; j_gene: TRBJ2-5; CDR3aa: ASSLNFWEVQY
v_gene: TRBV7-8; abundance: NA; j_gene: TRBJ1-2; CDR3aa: ASNTGDSNYGYT
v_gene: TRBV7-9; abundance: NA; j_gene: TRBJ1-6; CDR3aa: ASSLTGGRISSPLH
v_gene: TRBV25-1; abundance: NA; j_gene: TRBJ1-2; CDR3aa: ASSAGGKNYGYT
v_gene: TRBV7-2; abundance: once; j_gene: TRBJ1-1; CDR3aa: ASSSRGLNTEAF
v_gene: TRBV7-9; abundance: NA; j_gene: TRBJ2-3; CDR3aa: ASSFMSTDTQY
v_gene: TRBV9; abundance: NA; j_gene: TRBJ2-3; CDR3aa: ASSGPGTGTDTQY
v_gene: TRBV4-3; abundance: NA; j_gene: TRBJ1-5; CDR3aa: ASSQGAGSNQPQH
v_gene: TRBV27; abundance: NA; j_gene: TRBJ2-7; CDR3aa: ASGYRGEQY
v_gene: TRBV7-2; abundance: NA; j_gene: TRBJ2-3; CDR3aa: ASIGYGDTQY
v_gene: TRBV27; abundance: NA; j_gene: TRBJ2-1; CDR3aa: ASSLSSDNEQF
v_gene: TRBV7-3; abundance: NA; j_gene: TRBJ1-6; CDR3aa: ASRKQGNSPLH
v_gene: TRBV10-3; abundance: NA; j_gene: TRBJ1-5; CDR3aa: AISDGRANQPQH
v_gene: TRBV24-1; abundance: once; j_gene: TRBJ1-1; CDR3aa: ATRGTRGNTEAF
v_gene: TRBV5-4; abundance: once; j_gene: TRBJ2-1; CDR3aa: ASSAQGPTYNEQF